In its sample, the clone carrying this TCR beta chain was seen many times. Its specificity is unknown. This sample stems from a study of neurological immune-mediated disorders. Findings and caveats of the study: While HTLV-1-associated myelopathy showed the greatest TCR clonal expansion, multiple sclerosis showed the least, falling below healthy controls. CDR3 amino acid sequences of expanded clones were not shared across subjects, a result suggesting private repertoires in all groups.

TCRdb itself ran the 5' RACE reads through MiXCR, one entry per CDR3 protein. There are over 11,000 distinct CDR3 sequences in the sample; 10% occur only once, and around a quarter lies in the top ten. The unsorted libraries were made from 2 million PBMCs kept at -80 C. This receptor was identified in a woman in her thirties or forties in good health. Source material: PBMCs.

The CDR3 sequence: CASSQENRATGELFF. As DNA, the CDR3 is TGCGCCAGCAGCCAAGAAAACAGGGCGACCGGGGAGCTGTTTTTT. The chain uses TRBV4-1 and TRBJ2-2, with D perhaps matching TRBD1 (6 bases). Germline V gene lookup returns CDR1 MGHRA and CDR2 YSYEKL. The V and J ends lost 0 bases and 5 bases respectively, with 10 bases between them. The CDR3 spans 15 residues.